The sequence of this TCR beta chain was determined in a study of CD8 T cells in Susac syndrome. Study-level results: A relatively small number of individuals underwent TCR sequencing and HLA analysis.

Reverse transcription of about 0.5 to 1 ug RNA was carried out with random hexamers. The authors amplified TCR beta CDR3 across 54 Vbeta and 13 Jbeta using immunoSEQ multiplex PCR. TCRdb re-called the immunoSEQ multiplex PCR reads with MiXCR, one entry per CDR3 protein. The table lists 150,000 or so distinct CDR3 sequences, 90% to 95% of them singletons. Of note for this clonotype: Its antigen is not known.

Trimming pared 8 bases from V and 6 bases from J, leaving 19 bases between. The CDR3 has 15 residues. The germline gives CDR1 LNHDA, CDR2 SQIVND (reference sequence). Sequencing targeted TCR beta in blood CD8+ and CD4+ T cells. Isolation of CD8+ and CD4+ T cells was performed negatively, whereas enrichment of TEMRA cells was done by FACS. The chain combines TRBV19 with TRBJ2-2, with D uncertain. Sequenced: CD4+ T cells from PBMCs. The receptor was derived from a human donor in good health. CDR3 DNA sequence: TGTGCCAGTCGGGCCCAGCCCACGGTTTCCGGGGAGCTGTTTTTT. This translates into CASRAQPTVSGELFF.